The rows below give T cell receptor beta chains drawn from one sample of a study of cytomegalovirus exposure and HLA in healthy donors. Only in-frame clones appear in the TCRdb table, and some are missing; sequencing was by immunoSEQ multiplex PCR. The sample includes 80,000 to 130,000 clones, roughly 70% seen only once; the top ten take 4.8%. The sequenced sample was PBMCs. The receptors stem from a woman in her late teens or twenties in good health and CMV-seropositive. The CDR3 runs from the conserved cysteine through the conserved F or W. The order of the fields is V gene, J gene, D gene, clone size, CDR3 DNA, CDR3 protein. The D gene is left open where the match is weak. Size is stated for part of the rows, as once, few or many counts, or as a class when the clone is expanded.

>TRBV6-1|TRBJ2-3|TRBD1|.
TGTGCCAGCACCAAGGGGACAGGGGACACAGATACGCAGTATTTT
CASTKGTGDTDTQYF
>TRBV5-4|TRBJ2-7|.|.
TGTGCCAGCAGCTTGGGGAGCTCCTACGAGCAGTACTTC
CASSLGSSYEQYF
>TRBV28|TRBJ2-5|TRBD1|.
TGTGCCAGCAGTTTACTGGGGCAGGGGGAAGAGACCCAGTACTTC
CASSLLGQGEETQYF
>TRBV2|TRBJ2-5|.|.
TGTGCCAGCAGTGACGAGAAGGCAGGGACACACAAGCCACAAGAGACCCAGTACTTC
CASSDEKAGTHKPQETQYF
>TRBV27|TRBJ2-1|TRBD2|few
TGTGCCAGCAGCCCGTCGGGAGGCAATGAGCAGTTCTTC
CASSPSGGNEQFF
>TRBV28|TRBJ1-4|.|.
TGTGCCAGCACCCAGGGGCCAGCCTTCAATGAAAAACTGTTTTTT
CASTQGPAFNEKLFF
>TRBV30|TRBJ1-1|.|.
TGTGCCTGGAGCGAGGGCCTGGACACTGAAGCTTTCTTT
CAWSEGLDTEAFF
>TRBV27|TRBJ1-1|TRBD1|.
TGTGCCAGCAGTGTTCAGGGGGGCACTGAAGCTTTCTTT
CASSVQGGTEAFF
>TRBV6-4|TRBJ2-3|TRBD2|.
TGTGCCAGCAGAGAACTAGCGGGAGAAATAGATACGCAGTATTTT
CASRELAGEIDTQYF
>TRBV10-2|TRBJ2-5|TRBD2|.
TGCGCCAGCAGTGAGATCGGGACATTGGGACTAGCGGTCCAAGAGACCCAGTACTTC
CASSEIGTLGLAVQETQYF
>TRBV11-2|TRBJ1-4|TRBD1|.
TGTGCCAGCAAAAGGACAGGGCTGTCCCATGAAAAACTGTTTTTT
CASKRTGLSHEKLFF
>TRBV27|TRBJ2-2|.|.
TGTGCCAGCAGCCTTTTTACCGGGGAGCTGTTTTTT
CASSLFTGELFF
>TRBV9|TRBJ2-7|TRBD2|.
TGTGCCAGCAGCGTAGAGGCTAGCGGCAGAGAGCAGTACTTC
CASSVEASGREQYF
>TRBV5-8|TRBJ2-7|TRBD2|.
TGTGCCAGCAGCTTGGGGGCTAGCGGCTCCTACGAGCAGTACTTC
CASSLGASGSYEQYF
>TRBV5-1|TRBJ1-1|.|.
TGCGCCAGCAGCTTGGACCCAGGGATAGCGAACACTGAAGCTTTCTTT
CASSLDPGIANTEAFF
>TRBV4-2|TRBJ2-5|TRBD2|.
TGTGCCATCCCCGGACTAGCGGACTTACAAGAGACCCAGTACTTC
CAIPGLADLQETQYF
>TRBV19|TRBJ1-1|TRBD1|.
TGTGCCAGTAGTTCGTCGCCGGGACAGATGAACACTGAAGCTTTCTTT
CASSSSPGQMNTEAFF
>TRBV7-2|TRBJ2-5|.|once
TGTGCCAGCAGACTGGACACCGTAGAGACCCAGTACTTC
CASRLDTVETQYF
>TRBV4-3|TRBJ2-3|.|few
TGCGCCAGCAGCCAGCCAGGGTTAGATACGCAGTATTTT
CASSQPGLDTQYF
>TRBV9|TRBJ1-2|.|once
TGTGCCAGCACCCGGACACAATTGTACTATGGCTACACCTTC
CASTRTQLYYGYTF
>TRBV28|TRBJ2-7|TRBD2|.
TGTGCCAGCAGTTCATCGACCCGGGGGGGCGAGCAGTACTTC
CASSSSTRGGEQYF
>TRBV30|TRBJ2-7|.|.
TGTGCCTGGAGTGCCCAGGACTGGAACGAGCAGTACTTC
CAWSAQDWNEQYF
>TRBV27|TRBJ1-1|.|.
TGTGCCAGCAGCAAGAACACTGAAGCTTTCTTT
CASSKNTEAFF
>TRBV6-4|TRBJ2-1|TRBD2|few
TGTGCCAGCAGCAGGCTAGCGGGAGCACGAGACGAGCAGTTCTTC
CASSRLAGARDEQFF
>TRBV5-4|TRBJ1-2|.|.
TGTGCCAGCAGCTTAGGAGGGAAGGAGTGGTATGGCTACACCTTC
CASSLGGKEWYGYTF
>TRBV7-9|TRBJ2-7|TRBD2|.
TGTGCCAGCAGCTCCTCGGGACTAGCGGGCTTCCCATACGAGCAGTACTTC
CASSSSGLAGFPYEQYF
>TRBV19|TRBJ2-2|.|.
TGTGCCAGTAGTATGCCGACAGGGAACACCGGGGAGCTGTTTTTT
CASSMPTGNTGELFF
>TRBV6-5|TRBJ2-5|TRBD2|few
TGTGCCAGCAGTTCCTTAGCGGGCGGAAAAGAGACCCAGTACTTC
CASSSLAGGKETQYF
>TRBV10-3|TRBJ2-7|TRBD2|.
TGTGCCACCGGGACTAGCGCCTACGAGCAGTACTTC
CATGTSAYEQYF
>TRBV6-5|TRBJ2-7|.|.
TGTGCCAGCAGTAAGGGACTCAGCTACGAGCAGTACTTC
CASSKGLSYEQYF
>TRBV4-3|TRBJ2-6|.|.
TGCGCCAGCAGCCAAGTCCTCGACTTCTCTGGGGCCAACGTCCTGACTTTC
CASSQVLDFSGANVLTF
>TRBV6-5|TRBJ2-7|.|.
TGTGCCAGCAGTTACCAGAGGAAGACCTACGAGCAGTACTTC
CASSYQRKTYEQYF
>TRBV5-6|TRBJ1-5|TRBD1|.
TGTGCCAGCAGCACAGGGGTTAGCAATCAGCCCCAGCATTTT
CASSTGVSNQPQHF
>TRBV19|TRBJ2-7|TRBD1|.
TGTGCCAGTAGTATAGCTGGACAGGGGTTTATCCACGAGCAGTACTTC
CASSIAGQGFIHEQYF
>TRBV19|TRBJ2-7|.|.
TGTGCCAGTAGTGACTTCTTCTACGAGCAGTACTTC
CASSDFFYEQYF
>TRBV4-3|TRBJ1-5|.|.
TGCGCCAGCAGCCAAGATCGGCATGAGGTCGGGCAGCCCCAGCATTTT
CASSQDRHEVGQPQHF
>TRBV2|TRBJ1-5|TRBD1|.
TGTGCCAGCAGACCGGGGGGGGACAGGGGGAATCAGCCCCAGCATTTT
CASRPGGDRGNQPQHF
>TRBV5-1|TRBJ2-5|TRBD2|.
TGCGCCAGCAGCTTGTTAGCGGGAGTGCAAGAGACCCAGTACTTC
CASSLLAGVQETQYF
>TRBV19|TRBJ2-1|TRBD2|.
TGTGCCAGTAAGAAGCGGGGGAGCTCCTACAATGAGCAGTTCTTC
CASKKRGSSYNEQFF
>TRBV4-3|TRBJ2-7|.|.
TGCGCCAGCAGCCCACAGACTGTTGGCGGGGCCTACGAGCAGTACTTC
CASSPQTVGGAYEQYF
>TRBV28|TRBJ1-5|.|.
TGTGCCAGCAGCTACAACAGGGTTTTTCAGCCCCAGCATTTT
CASSYNRVFQPQHF
>TRBV18|TRBJ2-3|.|.
TGTGCCAGCTCTGAGGGTGCGGGCACAGATACGCAGTATTTT
CASSEGAGTDTQYF
>TRBV28|TRBJ1-4|TRBD1|.
TGTGCCAGCAACGGACAGGGGGGCGAAAAACTGTTTTTT
CASNGQGGEKLFF
>TRBV10-3|TRBJ1-2|.|.
TGTGCCATCAGTGAGGGGGCCCAGTATGGCTACACCTTC
CAISEGAQYGYTF
>TRBV28|TRBJ2-7|.|.
TGTGCCAGCAGGAGACAGTACGAGCAGTACTTC
CASRRQYEQYF
>TRBV11-2|TRBJ2-7|TRBD1|.
TGTGCCAGCAGCCAACCCGGGACAGTCTACGAGCAGTACTTC
CASSQPGTVYEQYF
>TRBV30|TRBJ1-3|.|.
TGTGCCTGGAGGAGACAGGTTCGGTACTCTGGAAACACCATATATTTT
CAWRRQVRYSGNTIYF
>TRBV4-3|TRBJ2-7|.|once
TGCGCCAGCAGCCAAGATCGTTTCTACGAGCAGTACTTC
CASSQDRFYEQYF
>TRBV6-1|TRBJ1-2|.|.
TGTGCCAGCAGCAGTCGGCAGGGCTTGAGTGATGGCTACACCTTC
CASSSRQGLSDGYTF
>TRBV4-1|TRBJ2-2|TRBD1|once
TGCGCCAGCAGCAAACTAGGACAGGGGACCGGGGAGCTGTTTTTT
CASSKLGQGTGELFF
>TRBV19|TRBJ2-7|.|.
TGTGCCAGTAGTATAGGTCAGGGGTTGTGCGAGCAGTACTTC
CASSIGQGLCEQYF
>TRBV7-2|TRBJ1-5|.|.
TGTGCCAGCAGCTTAGACGACGGAGGAAGCAATCAGCCCCAGCATTTT
CASSLDDGGSNQPQHF
>TRBV4-1|TRBJ1-2|.|few
TGCGCCAGCAGCCAAGGGACTTATGGCTACACCTTC
CASSQGTYGYTF
>TRBV6-5|TRBJ1-2|TRBD1|.
TGTGCCAGCAGTTACGCGGGACAGGGGAACTATGGCTACACCTTC
CASSYAGQGNYGYTF
>TRBV19|TRBJ1-6|.|.
TGTGCCAGTAGTAGACGTGCAGGGGTGGAGGATAATTCACCCCTCCACTTT
CASSRRAGVEDNSPLHF
>TRBV19|TRBJ2-3|TRBD2|.
TGTGCCAGTAGTATCCGTAGCGGGAGGGCCGCTGATACGCAGTATTTT
CASSIRSGRAADTQYF
>TRBV6-1|TRBJ2-1|.|.
TGTGCCAGCAGTGAAGTCTCACAGGGTCAGTTCTTC
CASSEVSQGQFF
>TRBV19|TRBJ1-4|TRBD1|.
TGTGCCAGTAGTACCAACAGGGGGGGAAATGAAAAACTGTTTTTT
CASSTNRGGNEKLFF
>TRBV19|TRBJ2-1|TRBD2|.
TGTGCCAGTAAGGACGGGAGGAGCTCCTACAATGAGCAGTTCTTC
CASKDGRSSYNEQFF
>TRBV19|TRBJ1-5|.|.
TGTGCCAGTACACCGACAGAGGGCAATCAGCCCCAGCATTTT
CASTPTEGNQPQHF